What follows are 26 T cell receptor beta chains derived from one specimen sequenced in a study of human T cells and chemical hapten exposure. The time point is: pre-sensitization, week 0. The treatment was: therapeutic diphenylcyclopropenone sensitization with weekly scalp DPC. One entry per CDR3 protein, called by TCRdb with MiXCR from the RACE reads. The table includes tens of thousands of distinct CDR3 sequences, 8% to 10% detected once. Sequenced here: whole blood, sampled in connection with sensitization to the hapten diphenylcyclopropenone (DPC). Every receptor here comes from a middle-aged woman with alopecia areata. Some clones in this sample may be carry-over from other donors' samples.

This clonotype came up many times. This sequence joins TRBV7-2 and TRBJ2-3, with TRBD2 matching over 11 bases. The CDR3 is 17 amino acids. Germline CDR1 SGHTA, CDR2 FQGNSA. V dropped 1 base and J dropped 2; count of bases not matched to a gene: 5. This CDR3 is CASSLELAGEYTDTQYF. The CDR3 coding sequence is TGTGCCAGCAGCTTAGAACTAGCGGGGGAGTACACAGATACGCAGTATTTT.

This chain connects TRBV7-2 to TRBJ2-3; no clear D gene. Germline V lookup: CDR1 SGHTA, CDR2 FQGNSA. V lost 6 bases and J 3 bases, leaving 13 bases between the germline ends. This CDR3 region has 14 residues. The CDR3 is CASRKGSGTDTQYF. In nucleotides, the CDR3 is TGTGCCAGCAGAAAGGGTTCGGGTACAGATACGCAGTATTTT.

This clonotype occurred many times. The CDR3 loop is CSVAVAGGGQPQHF. CDR3 nucleotide sequence: TGCAGCGTTGCGGTAGCAGGGGGCGGTCAGCCCCAGCATTTT. This rearrangement joins TRBV29-1 to TRBJ1-5; 8 positions match TRBD1. V dropped 4 bases and J dropped 6; count of bases not matched to a gene: 8. Germline V gene sequence: CDR1 SQVTM, CDR2 ANQGSEA. This CDR3 has 14 residues.

The gene calls are TRBV30 and TRBJ1-4; 9 bases fit TRBD1. The CDR3 covers 14 residues. CDR1 and CDR2 from the germline V gene are GTSNPN and SVGIG (reference sequence). J lost 7 bases, V lost 4 bases, and 7 bases had no gene match. CDR3 nucleotide sequence: TGTGCCTGGAAGGTACAGGGGGCGGGTGAAAAACTGTTTTTT. Translation gives CAWKVQGAGEKLFF.

There are many counts of this clonotype. The chain couples TRBV6-2 or TRBV6-3 to TRBJ1-5; 9 bases map to TRBD1. CDR1 and CDR2 from the germline V gene are MNHEY and SVGEGT. V shed 4 bases, J shed 2 bases, and the junction held 12 bases outside the gene matches. The CDR3 consists of 18 residues. The CDR3 DNA follows: TGTGCCAGCAGTTCCCGGGACAGGGCTCTTAGGGGCAATCAGCCCCAGCATTTT. It encodes CASSSRDRALRGNQPQHF.

The chain recombines TRBV20-1 with TRBJ2-7; D could derive from TRBD1 or TRBD2 (5 bases each). The CDR3 totals 13 residues. Germline CDR1 and CDR2: DFQATT and SNEGSKA (reference sequence). V was cut by 6 bases and J by 2 bases, with 14 bases left in between. The CDR3 DNA is TGCAGTGCCCCCGGGACGCTCACCTACGAGCAGTACTTC. Its translation: CSAPGTLTYEQYF.

The chain uses TRBV6-5 and TRBJ2-1, with D perhaps being TRBD1 or TRBD2 (5 bases each). Germline lookup yields CDR1 MNHEY and CDR2 SVGAGI. The CDR3 consists of 13 residues. The V and J ends lost 10 bases and 7 bases respectively, with 17 bases between them. The CDR3 DNA reads as TGTGCCACCACAGGATCCTGGGGGAATGAGCAGTTCTTC. Protein: CATTGSWGNEQFF.

V and J are TRBV29-1 and TRBJ2-5; TRBD1 matches at 7 bases. This CDR3 has 13 residues. CDR1 and CDR2 (germline): SQVTM, ANQGSEA. Losses at the gene ends were 6 bases for V and 2 bases for J; bases not matched to a gene: 6. The CDR3 spells CSVATGQQETQYF. The CDR3 DNA reads as TGCAGCGTAGCCACGGGACAGCAAGAGACCCAGTACTTC.

This clonotype was observed a few times. The chain joins TRBV6-6 to TRBJ1-1; D is ambiguous. The germline V and J ends were trimmed by 2 bases and 0 bases, with 7 bases remaining between them. Germline V CDR1 and CDR2: MNHNY, SVGAGI (reference sequence). This CDR3 spans 14 amino acids. This CDR3 is CASSYRRMNTEAFF. In DNA, the CDR3 is TGTGCCAGCAGTTACCGTCGTATGAACACTGAAGCTTTCTTT.

This clonotype was found many times. This chain joins TRBV24-1 and TRBJ2-3; no firm D call. This CDR3 spans 16 amino acids. Germline CDR1 and CDR2: KGHDR and SFDVKD. Trimming removed 0 bases from V and 1 base from J, with 10 bases in between. The DNA for the CDR3 is TGTGCCACCAGTGATTTGGAGTTTGGAGGCACAGATACGCAGTATTTT. Protein product: CATSDLEFGGTDTQYF.

The chain recombines TRBV11-2 with TRBJ2-3, with unresolved D. Trimming stripped 5 bases from V and 3 bases from J, with 18 bases between. CDR3 size: 16 residues. Germline CDR1 and CDR2: SGHAT and FQNNGV. The CDR3, as DNA: TGTGCCAGCAGCATGGGGATAGATTTAGGGACAGATACGCAGTATTTT. Translation gives CASSMGIDLGTDTQYF.

This chain joins TRBV6-6 and TRBJ1-1; TRBD1 aligns across 7 bases. This CDR3 is built from 15 residues. Germline CDR1 reads MNHNY; CDR2 reads SVGAGI (reference sequence). V dropped 7 bases and J dropped 2; count of bases not matched to a gene: 10. The CDR3 is CASKLARGVNTEAFF. The DNA of the CDR3 is TGTGCCAGCAAACTAGCCAGGGGGGTTAACACTGAAGCTTTCTTT.

With regard to this clonotype: A much larger clonotype is one base distant, so this may be a read error. The chain recombines TRBV6-2 or TRBV6-3 with TRBJ1-5; tentatively, D is TRBD1 (6 bases). Germline CDR1 reads MNHEY; CDR2 reads SVGEGT. V lost 8 bases to trimming and J lost 5 bases, with 13 bases between them. CDR3 length equals 13 residues. The CDR3 spells CASCVNRDQPQHF. The CDR3 DNA is TGTGCCAGCTGTGTTAACAGGGATCAGCCCCAGCATTTT.

Only a few counts were recorded for this clonotype. The chain is built from TRBV5-1 and TRBJ2-5; 7 nucleotides line up with TRBD1. V trimming: 8 bases; J trimming: 1 base; junction bases outside the gene matches: 11. The CDR3 totals 15 residues. Germline lookup yields CDR1 SGHRS and CDR2 YFSETQ. CDR3: CASCRDRLTQETQYF. In DNA form, the CDR3 reads TGCGCCAGTTGCCGGGACAGACTCACCCAAGAGACCCAGTACTTC.

This clonotype was observed a few times. The CDR3 reads CSAPGGGNTEAFF. The CDR3 DNA reads TGCAGTGCTCCTGGGGGGGGAAATACTGAAGCTTTCTTT. The chain has TRBV20-1 and TRBJ1-1; D might be TRBD1 (5 bases). V gave up 5 bases and J gave up 5 bases, with 15 bases separating them. The CDR3 is 13 residues long. Germline lookup yields CDR1 DFQATT and CDR2 SNEGSKA (reference sequence).

The table lists this clonotype with many counts. The rearrangement uses TRBV7-2 and TRBJ1-2; D is uncertain. Between the trimmed V and J ends, which lost 2 bases and 8 bases, there was a span of 12 bases. The germline gives CDR1 SGHTA, CDR2 FQGNSA. This CDR3 comprises 13 residues. The CDR3 loop reads CASSLNPPRGYTF. In nucleotides, the CDR3 is TGTGCCAGCAGCTTAAACCCCCCTAGGGGCTACACCTTC.

Only a few counts were recorded for this clonotype. The rearrangement links TRBV5-6 to TRBJ2-1; 10 bases are a match to TRBD2. Germline values: CDR1 SGHDT, CDR2 YYEEEE. The CDR3 is 15 amino acids. Germline trimming cut 4 bases from V and 2 bases from J; bases unmatched to any gene: 3. CDR3 amino acids: CASSTLAGPYNEQFF. The CDR3 nucleotides are TGTGCCAGCAGCACACTAGCGGGGCCCTACAATGAGCAGTTCTTC.

The table lists this clonotype with a few counts. The chain links TRBV6-6 to TRBJ1-2; possible D gene TRBD1, 5 bases. The CDR3 consists of 13 residues. Germline CDR1 is MNHNY and CDR2 is SVGAGI (reference sequence). Trimming pared 7 bases from V and 4 bases from J, leaving 13 bases between. CDR3 nucleotides: TGTGCCAGCAATACGGGGGACCTCTATGGCTACACCTTC. Residues: CASNTGDLYGYTF.

The rearrangement joins TRBV7-2 to TRBJ2-3, with 7 bases lining up with TRBD2. Germline CDR1 reads SGHTA; CDR2 reads FQGNSA. The CDR3 consists of 16 residues. V lost 5 bases and J lost 2; bases outside the gene matches: 10. CDR3 loop: CASSHGAGRFTDTQYF. In nucleotides, the CDR3 is TGTGCCAGCAGCCATGGAGCGGGGCGGTTCACAGATACGCAGTATTTT.

This clonotype was detected many times. This chain links TRBV18 with TRBJ2-5; a possible D gene is TRBD1 (5 bases). From germline, CDR1 is KGHSH and CDR2 LQKENI. Trimming left V 0 bases short and J 10 bases short, with 15 bases between. The CDR3 length is 14 residues. The CDR3 DNA follows: TGTGCCAGCTCACCACCTTCCAGGGCTTATGACCAGTACTTC. Translation gives CASSPPSRAYDQYF.

About this clonotype: This may be a read error: a much more frequent sequence differs by one nucleotide. The V call is TRBV11-2, the J call TRBJ2-7; unclear D gene. CDR3 length: 13 amino acids. CDR1 and CDR2 from the germline V gene are SGHAT and FQNNGV. The CDR3: CTSSPVNANEQYF. CDR3 coding DNA: TGTACCAGCAGCCCGGTAAACGCCAACGAGCAGTACTTC.

The chain has TRBV6-2 or TRBV6-3 and TRBJ1-1, with D unclear. Germline CDR1 MNHEY, CDR2 SVGEGT. This CDR3 contains 12 residues. V dropped 5 bases and J dropped 4 bases, with 8 bases sitting between them. The CDR3 nucleotides are TGTGCCAGCAGTCTAGGGTTCACTGAAGCTTTCTTT. It translates to CASSLGFTEAFF.

The chain links TRBV4-2 to TRBJ2-1, with D possibly matching TRBD2 (6 bases). Trimming removed 1 base from V and 1 base from J, with 14 bases in between. Looked up from germline, CDR1 is LGHNA and CDR2 is YNFKEQ. The CDR3 has 17 residues. CDR3 DNA: TGTGCCAGCAGCCAAGGGCGGGGCCTAAAATCCTACAATGAGCAGTTCTTC. Translation gives CASSQGRGLKSYNEQFF.

This clonotype has a count of ten or more. The chain has TRBV7-2 and TRBJ1-2; TRBD1 matches at 9 bases. This CDR3 has 15 amino acids. Germline values: CDR1 SGHTA, CDR2 FQGNSA. Trimming removed 3 bases from V and 8 bases from J; junction bases left unmatched: 10. CDR3 DNA sequence: TGTGCCAGCAGCTTGCAAGGACAGGGGTTAAGAGGCTACACCTTC. Its translation: CASSLQGQGLRGYTF. The full variable domain, completed using reference TRBV7-2 and TRBJ1-2, is GAGVSQSPSNKVTEKGKDVELRCDPISGHTALYWYRQSLGQGLEFLIYFQGNSAPDKSGLPSDRFSAERTGGSVSTLTIQRTQQEDSAVYLCASSLQGQGLRGYTFGSGTRLTVV.

This clonotype was counted ten times or more. V gene TRBV7-8 combines with J gene TRBJ2-3; the match to TRBD2 covers 8 bases. With 6 bases clipped from V and 5 bases from J, the junction kept 7 bases outside the gene matches. CDR1 and CDR2 (germline): SGHVS, FQNEAQ. The CDR3 has 14 residues. The CDR3 bases are TGTGCCAGCAGACTAGCGGTCTCCTTAGATACGCAGTATTTT. It specifies CASRLAVSLDTQYF. The full variable domain, its missing parts supplied by reference TRBV7-8 and TRBJ2-3, is GAGVSQSPRYKVAKRGQDVALRCDPISGHVSLFWYQQALGQGPEFLTYFQNEAQLDKSGLPSDRFFAERPEGSVSTLKIQRTQQEDSAVYLCASRLAVSLDTQYFGPGTRLTVL.

This clonotype was seen at least ten times. This chain connects TRBV4-3 to TRBJ1-1; D remains unclear. The CDR3 covers 18 residues. V was cut by 3 bases and J by 4 bases, with 24 bases left in between. Germline CDR1 and CDR2: LGHNA and YSLEER. This CDR3 is CASSQLSDGPFPLTEAFF. As DNA, the CDR3 is TGCGCCAGCAGCCAGTTAAGCGACGGACCCTTTCCTCTCACTGAAGCTTTCTTT.